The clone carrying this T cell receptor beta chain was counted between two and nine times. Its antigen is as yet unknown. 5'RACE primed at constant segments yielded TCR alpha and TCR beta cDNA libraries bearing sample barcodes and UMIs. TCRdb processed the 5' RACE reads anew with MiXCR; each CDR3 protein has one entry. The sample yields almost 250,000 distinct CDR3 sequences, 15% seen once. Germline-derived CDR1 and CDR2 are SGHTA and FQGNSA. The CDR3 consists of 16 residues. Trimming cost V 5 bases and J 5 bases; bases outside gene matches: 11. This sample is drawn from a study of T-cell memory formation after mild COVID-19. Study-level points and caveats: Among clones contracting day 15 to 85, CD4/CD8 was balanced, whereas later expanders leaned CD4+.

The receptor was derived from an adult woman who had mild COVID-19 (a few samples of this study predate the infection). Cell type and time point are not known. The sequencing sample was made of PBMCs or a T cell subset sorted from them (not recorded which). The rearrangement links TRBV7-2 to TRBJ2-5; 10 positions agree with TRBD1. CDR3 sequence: CASSPGQGLSTETQYF. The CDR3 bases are TGTGCCAGCAGCCCGGGACAGGGGCTGTCGACGGAGACCCAGTACTTC.